This T cell receptor (beta chain) originates from a study of shared clonotypes between healthy human individuals (dated by TCRdb to the early 2020s). The study in broad terms: A couple of women and three men aged 18 to 49 years were included in the cohort. To increase sequencing depth and limit assay-specific biases, TCR repertoire library preparation and sequencing were carried out by different laboratories using diverse techniques. To estimate repertoire size and how much clonotype sharing occurs between individuals, the study deeply sequenced the blood TCR repertoires of five healthy adults. For each donor, three plates each were used for CD4 naive and CD4 memory, two plates were used for CD8 naive, and one plate was used for CD8 memory. Between about 0.8 and 9 billion PBMCs per donor were obtained by leukapheresis. Broad study findings and their caveats: Pairwise subsampling led to the expectation that sequencing depth would affect the degree of clonotype sharing among donors. Roughly 5.2% of naive CD4, 3% to 3.5% of naive CD8, 2.3% of memory CD4, and about 0.4% of memory CD8 clonotypes were shared across several donors. Estimated clonotype richness was generally larger for naive than for memory subsets. Even with the large sequencing depth, rarefaction of the sorted-subset datasets indicated that sequencing was incomplete. Sampling was restricted to blood, and TCR repertoires in tissue are likely to differ from TCR repertoires in blood. Because the study included a small number of donors, the genetic and exposure-history diversity represented was limited. Higher generation probabilities were observed for clonotypes shared by all four sorted-subset donors than for non-shared clonotypes.

From cysteine to phenylalanine, the CDR3 is 19 amino acids long. Only the CDR3 region is kept as DNA, spanning 57 bases read in frame from base 1. The germline V gene specifies SGHDT as CDR1 and YYEEEE as CDR2. Unmatched junction bases come to 13, with V trimmed by 2 bases and J by 1 base. A note on this clone: Its antigen is still unknown. The sample holds no much larger clone one base away, and base qualities are not on file.

Donors were healthy HIV-negative adults with no recently reported acute infections or vaccinations. Every donor was a Caucasian adult living in Nashville, Tennessee, USA. Magnetic negative selection was used to enrich CD4+ T cells, after which naive cells were positively selected on CD45RA and the negative fraction became the memory subset. After blood collection by leukapheresis, PBMCs were isolated using Ficoll-Histopaque density gradient centrifugation and then cryopreserved in the vapor phase of liquid nitrogen. Purity and quantity of every magnetically sorted T cell population were checked by analytical flow cytometry. Each sorted fraction had its genomic DNA isolated and then quantified by UV absorbance on a Nanodrop 2000c. Using the deep immunoSEQ assay, multiplex PCR amplified TCR CDR3 regions from genomic DNA. Extracted genomic DNA from each cell subset was spread evenly across all wells of several immunoSEQ 96-well plates, with each plate serving as a replicate. Each replicate PCR for sorted subsets received about 180 ng genomic DNA, equal to tens of thousands of T cell genomes. Purified libraries were quantified with a Qubit 3.0 fluorometer, sized on a Bioanalyzer 2100, and re-quantified with the KAPA Library Quantification kit. Each immunoSEQ 96-well plate was sequenced on its own single-read 150-cycle Illumina NextSeq 550 flow cell. The original methods were these. The immunoSEQ output contained only junctional sequences without quality scores, so filtering could not match that applied to full-length reads. To assign V/J genes and CDR3, sequences were annotated using PyIR, a Python wrapper for IgBLAST v1.9, with IMGT germline references. Reads were removed for weak V/J assignments (E-value above 1e-6), missing CDR3, stop codons, out-of-frame junctions, or ambiguous translated residues. V3J clonotypes were defined as sequences sharing the same inferred V gene, J gene, and CDR3 amino acid sequence. The percentage overlap between two repertoires was calculated by dividing the number of shared unique clonotypes by the size of the smaller repertoire. Richness of each repertoire was evaluated using RTK rarefaction, the Chao1 estimator, and Recon v2.1 estimates of unobserved clonotypes. OLGA was used to compute generation probabilities for all TCRbeta clonotypes that the gDNA method yielded from a handful of donors. Imported from immuneACCESS, the table was reduced by TCRdb to in-frame sequences with V and J called. These copies leave out some clones; in studies compared against another copy, an unresolved V gene accounts for under half, and the cause of the remainder is not known. That table gives V, J and clone size, and the DNA gave D and trimming. Here the sample has about 1.1 million clones; about four fifths occur a single time. Under 0.65% of the sample comes from the top ten.

The chain couples TRBV5-6 to TRBJ2-3, with TRBD2 identical over 10 junction bases. Source material: memory CD4+ T cells from PBMCs. Per the publication, the cell subset or site label means: CD45RA-negative fraction. The TCR was taken from a man between 18 and 35 years old in good health. Some clones in this sample may be carry-over from other donors' samples. CDR3 loop: CASSLIAGGPEWGTDTQYF. The DNA reads TGTGCCAGCAGCTTAATAGCGGGAGGCCCCGAATGGGGCACAGATACGCAGTATTTT.